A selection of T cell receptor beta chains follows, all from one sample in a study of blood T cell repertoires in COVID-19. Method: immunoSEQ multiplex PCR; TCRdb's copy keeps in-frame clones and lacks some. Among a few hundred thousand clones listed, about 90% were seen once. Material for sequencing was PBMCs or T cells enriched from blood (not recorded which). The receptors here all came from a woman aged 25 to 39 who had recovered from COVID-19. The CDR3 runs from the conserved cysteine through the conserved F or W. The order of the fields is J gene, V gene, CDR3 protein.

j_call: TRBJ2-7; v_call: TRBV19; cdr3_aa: CASAQGAAYEQYF
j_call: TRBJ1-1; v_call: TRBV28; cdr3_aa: CASSFLQGTEAFF
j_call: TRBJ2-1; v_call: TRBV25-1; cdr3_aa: CASSSGLPHSYNEQFF
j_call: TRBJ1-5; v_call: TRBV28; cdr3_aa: CASSPPGQGANSNQPQHF
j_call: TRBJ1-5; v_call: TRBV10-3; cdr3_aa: CAITGDSNQPQHF
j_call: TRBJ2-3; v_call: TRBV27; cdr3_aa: CASISLADTQYF
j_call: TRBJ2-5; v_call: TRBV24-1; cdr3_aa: CATSDDTGIEETQYF
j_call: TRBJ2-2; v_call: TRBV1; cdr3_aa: CTSSERMGLGDTGELFF
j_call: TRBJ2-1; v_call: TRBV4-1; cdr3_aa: CASSQSQRGSYNEQFF
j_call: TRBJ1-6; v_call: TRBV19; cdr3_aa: CASSIRQLNSPLHF
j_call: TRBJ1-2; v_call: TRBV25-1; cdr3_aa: CASSDARDWGGYTF
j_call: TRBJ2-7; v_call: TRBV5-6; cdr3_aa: CASSPRTSPSSYEQYF
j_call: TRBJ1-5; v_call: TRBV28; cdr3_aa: CASSFREGQPQHF
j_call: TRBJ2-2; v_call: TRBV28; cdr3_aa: CASRGHAGTSNTGELFF
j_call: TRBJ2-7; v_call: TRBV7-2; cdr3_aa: CASSPRTSGYEQYF
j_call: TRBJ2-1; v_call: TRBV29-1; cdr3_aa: CSVDVGGSYNEQFF
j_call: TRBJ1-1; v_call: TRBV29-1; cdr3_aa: CSARQGGTEAFF
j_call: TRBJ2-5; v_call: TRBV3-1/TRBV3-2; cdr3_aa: CASSRTPGLEYF
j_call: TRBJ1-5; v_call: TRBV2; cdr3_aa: CASGQGMRNQPQHF
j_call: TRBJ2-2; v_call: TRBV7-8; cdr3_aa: CASSSNPGQRNTGELFF
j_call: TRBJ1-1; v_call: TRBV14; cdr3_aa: CASSQDPGGRTEAFF
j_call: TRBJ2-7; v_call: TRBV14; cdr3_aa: CASSHMGLAEAYEQYF
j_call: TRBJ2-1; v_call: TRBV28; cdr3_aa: CASSLGGRRNEQFF
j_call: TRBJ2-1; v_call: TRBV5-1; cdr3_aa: CASSPGHGDSYNEQFF
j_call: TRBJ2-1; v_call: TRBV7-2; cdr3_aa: CASSLAATSGNNEQFF
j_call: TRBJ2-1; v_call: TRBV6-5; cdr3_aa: CASSYEQGAKREQFF
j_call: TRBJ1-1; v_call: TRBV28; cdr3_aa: CASSFHRGRGNTEAFF